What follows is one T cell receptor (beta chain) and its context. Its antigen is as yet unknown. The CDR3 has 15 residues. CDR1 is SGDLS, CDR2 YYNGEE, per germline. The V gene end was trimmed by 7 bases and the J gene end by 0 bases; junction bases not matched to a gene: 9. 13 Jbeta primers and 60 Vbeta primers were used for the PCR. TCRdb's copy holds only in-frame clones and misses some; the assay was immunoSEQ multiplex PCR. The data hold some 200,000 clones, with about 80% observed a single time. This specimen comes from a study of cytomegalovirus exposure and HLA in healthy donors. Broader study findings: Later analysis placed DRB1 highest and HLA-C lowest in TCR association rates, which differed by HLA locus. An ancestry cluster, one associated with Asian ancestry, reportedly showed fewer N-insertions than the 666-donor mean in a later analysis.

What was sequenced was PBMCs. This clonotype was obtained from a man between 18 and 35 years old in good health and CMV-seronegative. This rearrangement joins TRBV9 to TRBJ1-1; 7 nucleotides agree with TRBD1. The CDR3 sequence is CASSTGVGMNTEAFF. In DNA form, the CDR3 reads TGTGCCAGCTCAACAGGGGTGGGAATGAACACTGAAGCTTTCTTT.